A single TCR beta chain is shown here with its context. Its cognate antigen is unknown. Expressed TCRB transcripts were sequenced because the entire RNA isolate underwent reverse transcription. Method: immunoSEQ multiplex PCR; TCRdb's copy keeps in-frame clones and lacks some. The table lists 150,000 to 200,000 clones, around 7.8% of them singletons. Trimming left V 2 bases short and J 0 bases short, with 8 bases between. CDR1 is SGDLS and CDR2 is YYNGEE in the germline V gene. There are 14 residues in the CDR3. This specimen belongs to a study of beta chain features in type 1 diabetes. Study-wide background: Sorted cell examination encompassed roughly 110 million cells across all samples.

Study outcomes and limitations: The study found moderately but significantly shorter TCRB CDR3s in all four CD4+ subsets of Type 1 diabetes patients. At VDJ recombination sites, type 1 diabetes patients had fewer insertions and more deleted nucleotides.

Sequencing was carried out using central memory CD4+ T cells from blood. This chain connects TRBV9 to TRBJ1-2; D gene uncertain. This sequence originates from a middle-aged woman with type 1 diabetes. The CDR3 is CASSVGSTNYGYTF. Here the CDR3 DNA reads TGTGCCAGCAGCGTGGGGAGTACTAACTATGGCTACACCTTC.